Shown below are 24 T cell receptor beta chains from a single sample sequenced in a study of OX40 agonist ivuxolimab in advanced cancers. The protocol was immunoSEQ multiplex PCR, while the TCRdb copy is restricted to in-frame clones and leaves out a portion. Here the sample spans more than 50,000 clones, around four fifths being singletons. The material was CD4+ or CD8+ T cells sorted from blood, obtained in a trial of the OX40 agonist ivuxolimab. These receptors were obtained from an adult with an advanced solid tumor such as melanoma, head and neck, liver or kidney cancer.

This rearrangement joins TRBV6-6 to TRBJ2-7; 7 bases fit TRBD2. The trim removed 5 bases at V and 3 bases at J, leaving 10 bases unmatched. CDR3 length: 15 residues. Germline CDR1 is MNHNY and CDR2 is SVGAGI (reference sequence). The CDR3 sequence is CASSKTGTIVYEQYF. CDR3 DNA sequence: TGTGCCAGCAGTAAAACCGGGACTATCGTCTACGAGCAGTACTTC.

CDR3 nucleotide sequence: TGTGCCACTTCTTCAGGGACAGTACTCCCTGGGGCCAACGTCCTGACTTTC. It encodes CATSSGTVLPGANVLTF. The chain is built from TRBV15 and TRBJ2-6; 7 bases line up with TRBD1. Germline CDR1 and CDR2: LNHNV and YYDKDF (reference sequence). The CDR3 spans 17 residues. The trim removed 9 bases at V and 2 bases at J, leaving 13 bases unmatched.

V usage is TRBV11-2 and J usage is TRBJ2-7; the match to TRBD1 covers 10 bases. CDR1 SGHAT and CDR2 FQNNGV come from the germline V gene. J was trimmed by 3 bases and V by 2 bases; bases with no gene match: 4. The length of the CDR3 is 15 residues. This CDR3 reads CASSLLDRGNYEQYF. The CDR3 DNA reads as TGTGCCAGCAGCTTATTGGACAGGGGGAACTACGAGCAGTACTTC. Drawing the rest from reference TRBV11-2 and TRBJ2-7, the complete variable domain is EAGVAQSPRYKIIEKRQSVAFWCNPISGHATLYWYQQILGQGPKLLIQFQNNGVVDDSQLPKDRFSAERLKGVDSTLKIQPAKLEDSAVYLCASSLLDRGNYEQYFGPGTRLTVT.

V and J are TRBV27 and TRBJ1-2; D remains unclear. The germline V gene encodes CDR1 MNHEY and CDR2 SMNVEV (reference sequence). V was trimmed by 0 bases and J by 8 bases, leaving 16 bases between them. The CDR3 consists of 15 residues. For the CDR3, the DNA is TGTGCCAGCAGTTTATCGCCGGGTCCTTTAAGGGGCTACACCTTC. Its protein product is CASSLSPGPLRGYTF.

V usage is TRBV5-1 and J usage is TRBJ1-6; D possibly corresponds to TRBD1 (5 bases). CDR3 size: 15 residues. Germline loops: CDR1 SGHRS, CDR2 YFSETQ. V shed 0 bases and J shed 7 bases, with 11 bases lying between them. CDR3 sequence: CASSLDGGSNSPLHF. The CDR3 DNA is TGCGCCAGCAGCTTGGATGGGGGAAGCAATTCACCCCTCCACTTT. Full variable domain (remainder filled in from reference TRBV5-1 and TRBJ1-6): KAGVTQTPRYLIKTRGQQVTLSCSPISGHRSVSWYQQTPGQGLQFLFEYFSETQRNKGNFPGRFSGRQFSNSRSEMNVSTLELGDSALYLCASSLDGGSNSPLHFGNGTRLTVT.

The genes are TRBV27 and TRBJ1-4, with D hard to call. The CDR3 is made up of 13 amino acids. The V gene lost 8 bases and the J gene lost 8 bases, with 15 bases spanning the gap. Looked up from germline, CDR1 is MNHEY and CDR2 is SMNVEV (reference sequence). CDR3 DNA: TGTGCCAGCCGGCCTCTGCCGAACGAAAAACTGTTTTTT. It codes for CASRPLPNEKLFF.

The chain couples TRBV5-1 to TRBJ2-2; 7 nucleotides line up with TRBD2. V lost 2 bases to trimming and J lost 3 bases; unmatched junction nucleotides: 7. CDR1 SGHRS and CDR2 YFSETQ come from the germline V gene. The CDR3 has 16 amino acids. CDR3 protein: CASSLVPGGDTGELFF. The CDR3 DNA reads TGCGCCAGCAGCTTAGTACCGGGAGGAGACACCGGGGAGCTGTTTTTT.

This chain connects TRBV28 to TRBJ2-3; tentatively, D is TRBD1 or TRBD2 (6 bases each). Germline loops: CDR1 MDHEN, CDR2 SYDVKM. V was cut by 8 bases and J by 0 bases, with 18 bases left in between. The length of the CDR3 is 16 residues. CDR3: CASEGDSVRSTDTQYF. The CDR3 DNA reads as TGTGCCAGCGAGGGGGACTCGGTACGTAGCACAGATACGCAGTATTTT.

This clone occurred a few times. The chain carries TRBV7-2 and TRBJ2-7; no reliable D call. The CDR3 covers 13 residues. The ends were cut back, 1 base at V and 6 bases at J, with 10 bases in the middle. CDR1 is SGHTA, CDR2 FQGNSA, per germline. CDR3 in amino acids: CASSLESWGEQYF. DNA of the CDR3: TGTGCCAGCAGCTTAGAGAGTTGGGGCGAGCAGTACTTC. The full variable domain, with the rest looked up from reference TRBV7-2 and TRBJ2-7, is GAGVSQSPSNKVTEKGKDVELRCDPISGHTALYWYRQSLGQGLEFLIYFQGNSAPDKSGLPSDRFSAERTGGSVSTLTIQRTQQEDSAVYLCASSLESWGEQYFGPGTRLTVT.

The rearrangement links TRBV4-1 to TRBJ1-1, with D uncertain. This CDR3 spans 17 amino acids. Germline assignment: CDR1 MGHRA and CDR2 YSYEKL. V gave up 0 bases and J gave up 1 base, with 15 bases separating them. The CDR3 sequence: CASSQDLGSGSNTEAFF. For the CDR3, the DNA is TGCGCCAGCAGCCAAGATCTGGGAAGCGGTTCGAACACTGAAGCTTTCTTT.

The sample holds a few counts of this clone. The CDR3 spells CASSSEGNLNEKLFF. The CDR3 DNA reads as TGCGCCAGCAGCTCGGAGGGAAACCTTAATGAAAAACTGTTTTTT. V gene TRBV5-1 combines with J gene TRBJ1-4; D uncertain. This CDR3 contains 15 residues. V was cut by 3 bases and J by 4 bases, with 13 bases left in between. CDR1 SGHRS and CDR2 YFSETQ come from the germline V gene. Full variable domain (outside the CDR3, taken from reference TRBV5-1 and TRBJ1-4): KAGVTQTPRYLIKTRGQQVTLSCSPISGHRSVSWYQQTPGQGLQFLFEYFSETQRNKGNFPGRFSGRQFSNSRSEMNVSTLELGDSALYLCASSSEGNLNEKLFFGSGTQLSVL.

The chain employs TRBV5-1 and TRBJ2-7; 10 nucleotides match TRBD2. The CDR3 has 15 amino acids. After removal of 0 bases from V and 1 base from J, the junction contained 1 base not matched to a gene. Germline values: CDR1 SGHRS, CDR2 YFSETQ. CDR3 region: CASSLVAGGSYEQYF. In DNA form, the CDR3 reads TGCGCCAGCAGCTTGGTAGCGGGAGGATCCTACGAGCAGTACTTC. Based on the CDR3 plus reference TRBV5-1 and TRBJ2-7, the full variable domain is KAGVTQTPRYLIKTRGQQVTLSCSPISGHRSVSWYQQTPGQGLQFLFEYFSETQRNKGNFPGRFSGRQFSNSRSEMNVSTLELGDSALYLCASSLVAGGSYEQYFGPGTRLTVT.

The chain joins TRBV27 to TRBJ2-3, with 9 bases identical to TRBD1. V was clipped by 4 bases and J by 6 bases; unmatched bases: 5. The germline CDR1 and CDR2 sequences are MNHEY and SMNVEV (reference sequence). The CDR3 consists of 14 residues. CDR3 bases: TGTGCCAGCAGTTACCGGGACAGGGCCGATACGCAGTATTTT. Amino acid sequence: CASSYRDRADTQYF.

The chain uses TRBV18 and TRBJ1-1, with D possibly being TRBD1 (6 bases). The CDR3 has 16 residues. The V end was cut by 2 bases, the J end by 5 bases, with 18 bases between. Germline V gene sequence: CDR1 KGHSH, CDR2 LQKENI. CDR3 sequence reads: CASSPNRDRRGTEAFF. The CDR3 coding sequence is TGTGCCAGCTCACCAAATCGGGACCGTAGGGGGACTGAAGCTTTCTTT.

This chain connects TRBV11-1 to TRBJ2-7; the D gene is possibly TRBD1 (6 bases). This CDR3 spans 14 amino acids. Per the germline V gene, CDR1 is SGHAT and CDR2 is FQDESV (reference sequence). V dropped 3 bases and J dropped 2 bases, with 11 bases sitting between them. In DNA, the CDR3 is TGTGCCAGCAGCTTCCGGGACACTCCCTACGAGCAGTACTTC. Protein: CASSFRDTPYEQYF.

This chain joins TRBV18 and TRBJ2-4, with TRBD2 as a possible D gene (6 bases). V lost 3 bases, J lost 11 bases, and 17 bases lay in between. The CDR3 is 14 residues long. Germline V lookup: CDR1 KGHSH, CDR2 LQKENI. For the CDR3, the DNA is TGTGCCAGCTCACCCTCCGGGACTCGGGGTGTTCAGTACTTC. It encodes CASSPSGTRGVQYF.

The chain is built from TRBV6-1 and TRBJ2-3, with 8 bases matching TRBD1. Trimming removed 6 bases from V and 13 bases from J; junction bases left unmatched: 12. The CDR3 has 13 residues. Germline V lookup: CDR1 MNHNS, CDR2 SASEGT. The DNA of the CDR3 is TGTGCCAGCAGCCCCATTGGGCAGGGGGCCGAGTATTTT. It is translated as CASSPIGQGAEYF.

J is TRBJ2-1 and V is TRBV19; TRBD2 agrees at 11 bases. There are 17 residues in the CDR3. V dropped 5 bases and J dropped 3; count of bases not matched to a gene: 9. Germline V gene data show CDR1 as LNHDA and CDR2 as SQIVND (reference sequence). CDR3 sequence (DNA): TGTGCCAGTAGTCTAATAGCGGGAGGGCCTTTCTACAATGAGCAGTTCTTC. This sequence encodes CASSLIAGGPFYNEQFF.

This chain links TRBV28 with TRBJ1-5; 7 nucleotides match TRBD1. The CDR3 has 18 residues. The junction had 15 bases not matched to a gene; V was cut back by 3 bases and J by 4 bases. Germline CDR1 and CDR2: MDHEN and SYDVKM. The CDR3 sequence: CASSLTGFGWGLNQPQHF. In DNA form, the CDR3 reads TGTGCCAGCAGTTTGACAGGGTTTGGGTGGGGGTTGAATCAGCCCCAGCATTTT.

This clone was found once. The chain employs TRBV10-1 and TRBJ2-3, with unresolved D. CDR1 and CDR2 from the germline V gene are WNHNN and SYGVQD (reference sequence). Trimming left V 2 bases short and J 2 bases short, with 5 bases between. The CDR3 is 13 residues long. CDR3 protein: CASSEVVTDTQYF. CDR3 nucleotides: TGCGCCAGCAGTGAGGTTGTCACAGATACGCAGTATTTT.

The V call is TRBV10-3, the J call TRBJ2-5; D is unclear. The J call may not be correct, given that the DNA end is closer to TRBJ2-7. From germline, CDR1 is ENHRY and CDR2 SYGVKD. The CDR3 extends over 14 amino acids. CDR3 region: CASWVGGGSYEQYF. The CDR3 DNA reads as TGTGCCAGCTGGGTAGGTGGCGGCTCCTACGAGCAGTACTTC.

The CDR3 spells CASSFDGQYYGYTF. DNA of the CDR3: TGTGCCAGCAGTTTCGACGGACAGTACTATGGCTACACCTTC. The chain combines TRBV28 with TRBJ1-2, with a tentative D call TRBD1 (6 bases). The CDR3 contains 14 residues. The V and J ends lost 3 bases and 3 bases respectively, with 11 bases between them. The germline V gene has CDR1 MDHEN and CDR2 SYDVKM.

CDR3: CASSSTREGRTYEQYF. The CDR3 DNA reads as TGTGCCAGCAGCTCGACCCGGGAGGGGCGGACCTACGAGCAGTACTTC. V and J are TRBV5-6 and TRBJ2-7; TRBD2 aligns across 8 bases. This CDR3 has 16 amino acids. Trimming took 3 bases from V and 2 from J; bases not matched to a gene: 10. Germline lookup yields CDR1 SGHDT and CDR2 YYEEEE.

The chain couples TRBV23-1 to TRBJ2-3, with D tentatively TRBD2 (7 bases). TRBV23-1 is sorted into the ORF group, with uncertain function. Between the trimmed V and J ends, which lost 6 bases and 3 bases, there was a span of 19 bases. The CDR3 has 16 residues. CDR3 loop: CASRRGGELGTDTQYF. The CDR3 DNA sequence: TGCGCCAGCAGGAGAGGGGGGGAACTCGGGACAGATACGCAGTATTTT.